The 17 T cell receptor beta chains listed next were all sequenced from one sample in a study of neoadjuvant anti-PD-1 for oral cavity cancer. Regarding time point: after neoadjuvant nivolumab, at surgical resection. TCRdb's copy holds only in-frame clones and misses some; the assay was immunoSEQ multiplex PCR. The sample shows roughly 13,000 clones, roughly 82% of them seen only once. The sample here was PBMCs, taken after nivolumab (anti-PD-1) treatment. These receptors were obtained from a person between 40 and 85 years old with oral cavity squamous cell carcinoma.

The chain couples TRBV5-8 to TRBJ1-2; D ambiguous. Germline V gene sequence: CDR1 SGHTS, CDR2 YDEGEE. CDR3 length equals 14 residues. Trimming removed 4 bases at V and 1 base at J, with 11 bases between. Here the CDR3 reads CASSPLMDNYGYTF. For the CDR3, the DNA is TGTGCCAGCAGCCCCCTAATGGATAACTATGGCTACACCTTC.

This clone was seen more than once but under ten times. The rearrangement links TRBV27 to TRBJ1-5; D unclear. This CDR3 has 13 amino acids. V was pared by 2 bases and J by 7 bases, with 9 bases between. Per the germline V gene, CDR1 is MNHEY and CDR2 is SMNVEV (reference sequence). The CDR3 region is CASSLEGQQPQHF. In nucleotides, the CDR3 is TGTGCCAGCAGTTTAGAGGGCCAGCAGCCCCAGCATTTT.

This sequence joins TRBV5-1 and TRBJ2-5; D uncertain. V was clipped by 0 bases and J by 3 bases, with 6 bases between them. Germline CDR1 and CDR2: SGHRS and YFSETQ. The CDR3 spans 13 residues. The DNA for the CDR3 is TGCGCCAGCAGCTTGGTTCCTAAAGAGACCCAGTACTTC. It specifies CASSLVPKETQYF. The whole variable domain, remainder taken from reference TRBV5-1 and TRBJ2-5, is KAGVTQTPRYLIKTRGQQVTLSCSPISGHRSVSWYQQTPGQGLQFLFEYFSETQRNKGNFPGRFSGRQFSNSRSEMNVSTLELGDSALYLCASSLVPKETQYFGPGTRLLVL.

This clone was recorded only once. The chain carries TRBV7-9 and TRBJ2-3; D not resolved. The length of the CDR3 is 10 residues. Trimming took off 7 bases at V and 4 bases at J, with 3 bases between the two ends. Per germline, CDR1 SEHNR and CDR2 FQNEAQ (reference sequence). The CDR3 reads CASNSDTQYF. The CDR3 DNA reads as TGTGCCAGCAACTCAGATACGCAGTATTTT.

The rearrangement links TRBV30 to TRBJ2-2, with TRBD1 identical over 7 bases. This CDR3 region has 14 residues. Germline V CDR1 and CDR2: GTSNPN, SVGIG (reference sequence). V trimming: 5 bases; J trimming: 1 base; junction bases outside the gene matches: 4. The DNA of the CDR3 is TGTGCCTGGGCAGGGACAGTGAACACCGGGGAGCTGTTTTTT. Its translation: CAWAGTVNTGELFF.

The table lists this clone with a count of one. The chain carries TRBV7-6 and TRBJ2-3, with D perhaps TRBD2 (6 bases). This CDR3 is 17 amino acids long. The germline V gene encodes CDR1 SGHVS and CDR2 FNYEAQ. Trimming stripped 1 base from V and 0 bases from J, with 14 bases between. CDR3 loop: CASSLVLLRDSTDTQYF. The CDR3 DNA reads as TGTGCCAGCAGCTTAGTCCTTTTGCGGGATAGCACAGATACGCAGTATTTT.

The genes are TRBV27 and TRBJ1-1; weak D call: TRBD1 (5 bases). There are 19 residues in the CDR3. Trimming stripped 4 bases from V and 4 bases from J, with 28 bases between. Germline V gene lookup returns CDR1 MNHEY and CDR2 SMNVEV (reference sequence). The CDR3 DNA sequence: TGTGCCAGCAGTTCCTCACCTCGGGGCAGAAATCTACCTGTCACTGAAGCTTTCTTT. Translated: CASSSSPRGRNLPVTEAFF.

CDR3 in amino acids: CASSLRNAGYNEQFF. The DNA for the CDR3 is TGTGCCAGCAGTTTGCGCAATGCAGGCTACAATGAGCAGTTCTTC. The chain couples TRBV27 to TRBJ2-1; D unresolved. Germline loops: CDR1 MNHEY, CDR2 SMNVEV (reference sequence). V was trimmed by 3 bases and J by 3 bases, leaving 12 bases between them. CDR3 length: 15 amino acids.

This clone is medium-sized by share. The chain recombines TRBV25-1 with TRBJ2-2; tentative D call: TRBD1 (7 bases). There are 14 residues in the CDR3. CDR1 is MGHDK and CDR2 is SYGVNS in the germline V gene. Between the trimmed V and J ends, which lost 4 bases and 6 bases, there was a span of 12 bases. CDR3 nucleotide sequence: TGTGCCAGCAGTGGGGCCAGGGGGGCCGGGGAGCTGTTTTTT. Translating it yields CASSGARGAGELFF.

The chain combines TRBV21-1 with TRBJ2-1. TRBV21-1 counts as a pseudogene. The CDR3 spans 13 residues. CDR3 in amino acids: CASSSPDYNEQFF. The DNA for the CDR3 is TGTGCCAGCAGCTCCCCCGATTACAATGAGCAGTTCTTC.

V gene TRBV2 combines with J gene TRBJ2-3, with TRBD2 identical over 7 bases. This CDR3 is 15 amino acids long. V shed 10 bases and J 4 bases; nucleotides not matched to a gene: 14. From germline, CDR1 is SNHLY and CDR2 FYNNEI. The CDR3 coding sequence is TGTGCCACCGGGGGGTCGGGGGACGTCTCAGATACGCAGTATTTT. This gives the protein CATGGSGDVSDTQYF.

This chain joins TRBV15 and TRBJ2-1; D unclear. Germline loops: CDR1 LNHNV, CDR2 YYDKDF (reference sequence). This CDR3 is built from 15 residues. With 0 bases removed from V and 4 bases from J, the gap between germline ends came to 10 bases. This CDR3 is CATSRDAFFYNEQFF. The DNA for the CDR3 is TGTGCCACCAGCAGAGACGCGTTTTTTTACAATGAGCAGTTCTTC.

The V call is TRBV9, the J call TRBJ2-1; tentative D call: TRBD2 (6 bases). Per the germline V gene, CDR1 is SGDLS and CDR2 is YYNGEE. The ends were cut back, 0 bases at V and 2 bases at J, with 9 bases in the middle. CDR3 size: 15 residues. The DNA for the CDR3 is TGTGCCAGCAGCGTAGGAAGCGGGCCCTACAATGAGCAGTTCTTC. This translates into CASSVGSGPYNEQFF.

The sample holds a few counts of this clone. The chain joins TRBV11-3 to TRBJ2-1; 8 nucleotides line up with TRBD1. The germline gives CDR1 SGHNT, CDR2 YENEEA. The CDR3 extends over 12 amino acids. Trimming removed 5 bases from V and 10 bases from J; junction bases left unmatched: 4. The DNA for the CDR3 is TGTGCCAGCAGCAGAGACAGGGGAGAGCAGTTCTTC. This translates into CASSRDRGEQFF.

This sequence joins TRBV6-6 and TRBJ2-7; D is undetermined. The germline V gene encodes CDR1 MNHNY and CDR2 SVGAGI (reference sequence). This CDR3 spans 16 amino acids. Deletions cut 0 bases from V and 2 bases from J, with 14 bases between. This CDR3 is CASSYSPYTKPYEQYF. Written as DNA, the CDR3 is TGTGCCAGCAGTTACTCTCCCTACACCAAACCCTACGAGCAGTACTTC.

The chain is built from TRBV6-1 and TRBJ2-3; no reliable D call. Trimming took 4 bases from V and 5 from J, leaving 7 bases between them. CDR3 length: 12 amino acids. The germline V gene has CDR1 MNHNS and CDR2 SASEGT. Here the CDR3 reads CASSAPIDTQYF. CDR3 DNA: TGTGCCAGCAGTGCCCCCATAGATACGCAGTATTTT.

V usage is TRBV7-9 and J usage is TRBJ2-7; perhaps TRBD2 as D (5 bases). The CDR3 length is 14 residues. Trimming left V 2 bases short and J 0 bases short, with 8 bases between. Per germline, CDR1 SEHNR and CDR2 FQNEAQ (reference sequence). CDR3 sequence (DNA): TGTGCCAGCAGCTTAACGGCGGGCTCCTACGAGCAGTACTTC. This gives the protein CASSLTAGSYEQYF.